Listed below are T cell receptor beta chains from one sample, sequenced in a study of PD-1 blockade in classical Hodgkin lymphoma. TCRdb's table, derived via immunoSEQ multiplex PCR, lists solely in-frame clones and lacks some. The repertoire holds fewer than 15,000 clones, with around nine tenths as singletons. The specimen was peripheral blood mononuclear cells (PBMCs), collected at baseline. These receptors all come from a human donor with classical Hodgkin lymphoma. The CDR3 runs from the conserved cysteine through the conserved F or W. The D gene is left open where the match is weak. Clone size is shown for a subset of rows, as once, few, many or a class of expanded clone.

>.|TRBJ2-2|.|TRBV19
TGTGCCAGTACGAACATGAACACCGGGGAGCTGTTTTTT
CASTNMNTGELFF
>.|TRBJ1-2|.|TRBV10-2
TGCGCCAGCAGTGAGTCGGGCGATAACTATGGCTACACCTTC
CASSESGDNYGYTF
>once|TRBJ1-2|.|TRBV4-3
TGCGCCAGCAGCCAAGGGGAGATTATGCGAAACTATGGCTACACCTTC
CASSQGEIMRNYGYTF
>.|TRBJ2-5|TRBD2|TRBV15
TGTGCCACCAGCAGGGGTACTAGCGGGGTCGGAGAGACCCAGTACTTC
CATSRGTSGVGETQYF
>.|TRBJ1-1|TRBD1|TRBV7-8
TGTGCCAGCAGCCTTCGGACAGGGAACACTGAAGCTTTCTTT
CASSLRTGNTEAFF
>.|TRBJ2-3|TRBD1|TRBV4-1
TGCGCCAGCAGCCAAGTCTTGGCAGGGGGCCTTAGCACAGATACGCAGTATTTT
CASSQVLAGGLSTDTQYF
>.|TRBJ2-1|.|TRBV5-4
TGTGCCAGCAGCCCCGGACAGAACAATGAGCAGTTCTTC
CASSPGQNNEQFF
>.|TRBJ1-1|.|TRBV7-9
TGTGCCAGCAGCCCCCGGTGGGGTGAAGCTTTCTTT
CASSPRWGEAFF
>.|TRBJ2-5|.|TRBV4-1
TGCGCCAGCAGCCAAGAGCCGAGGACCCAAGAGACCCAGTACTTC
CASSQEPRTQETQYF
>.|TRBJ2-7|.|TRBV5-5
TGTGCCAGCAGCATGGGGGCAGCAGTTACCTACGAGCAGTACTTC
CASSMGAAVTYEQYF
>.|TRBJ1-2|TRBD1|TRBV9
TGTGCCAGCAGCTTGGCCGGGACAGCTGCTCCTAACTATGGCTACACCTTC
CASSLAGTAAPNYGYTF
>.|TRBJ2-1|TRBD2|TRBV2
TGTGCCAGCAGTGAAGCGCTTATGGTACTAGCGGGAGGGGAGAATGAGCAGTTCTTC
CASSEALMVLAGGENEQFF
>.|TRBJ1-2|.|TRBV14
TGTGCCAGCAGCCAGAGGTCGGTTTGGGAGAGCTATGGCTACACCTTC
CASSQRSVWESYGYTF
>.|TRBJ2-7|.|TRBV28
TGTGCCAGCAGTGGGCGGGTTCAGCTACCCCTCTACGAGCAGTACTTC
CASSGRVQLPLYEQYF
>.|TRBJ1-2|TRBD1|TRBV9
TGTGCCAGCAGCGCTAGGGCGACAGGGGCTATTGGCTACACCTTC
CASSARATGAIGYTF
>.|TRBJ2-2|.|TRBV11-1
TGTGCCAGCAGCCCACAGGGTAACACCGGGGAGCTGTTTTTT
CASSPQGNTGELFF
>few|TRBJ1-2|.|TRBV19
TGTGCCAGTACCTTAGCCAGCGGCGCGGTGGTCACCTTC
CASTLASGAVVTF
>.|TRBJ1-1|TRBD1|TRBV5-1
TGCGCCAGCTCAGGACAGGGGGACACTGAAGCTTTCTTT
CASSGQGDTEAFF
>.|TRBJ2-3|TRBD1|TRBV11-2
TGTGCCAGCAGCTTAAGGGACAGGGGGATGAATACGCAGTATTTT
CASSLRDRGMNTQYF
>.|TRBJ1-1|.|TRBV5-6
TGTGCCAGCAGTTTGGGGACTGAAGCTTTCTTT
CASSLGTEAFF
>.|TRBJ2-7|.|TRBV7-9
TGTGCCAGCAGCCTGCTACTAGAATTTAACGAGCAGTACTTC
CASSLLLEFNEQYF
>.|TRBJ1-4|TRBD1|TRBV14
TGTGCCAGCAGCCATGGACAGGGAACTAATGAAAAACTGTTTTTT
CASSHGQGTNEKLFF
>.|TRBJ2-6|.|TRBV2
TGTGCCAGCAGTCTCGGTGGGGCCAACGTCCTGACTTTC
CASSLGGANVLTF